The rows below give T cell receptor beta chains drawn from one sample of a study of cytomegalovirus exposure and HLA in healthy donors. The method was immunoSEQ multiplex PCR; TCRdb's version includes in-frame clones alone and lacks a portion of them. This table holds roughly 190,000 clones, 79% found once. The sample consisted of PBMCs. The origin of the receptors is a girl aged 5-17 years in good health and CMV-seropositive. CDR3s include the opening cysteine and the closing phenylalanine or tryptophan. D genes are given only for firm matches. Some rows mark clone size as missing; the rest say once, few, many or name a class of expanded clone.

v_gene	d_gene	abundance	j_gene	CDR3aa	CDR3nt
TRBV4-2	-	-	TRBJ2-1	CASSLTGEAYNEQFF	TGTGCCAGCAGCTTGACAGGTGAAGCCTACAATGAGCAGTTCTTC
TRBV6-5	TRBD1	-	TRBJ1-2	CASSPLTGEGYTF	TGTGCCAGCAGTCCGCTGACAGGGGAGGGCTACACCTTC
TRBV2	-	-	TRBJ2-7	CASRTGSSYEQYF	TGTGCCAGCCGGACGGGGAGCTCCTACGAGCAGTACTTC
TRBV27	TRBD1	-	TRBJ1-4	CASSFGRGLANEKLFF	TGTGCCAGCAGTTTTGGTAGGGGGCTAGCTAATGAAAAACTGTTTTTT
TRBV10-3	-	-	TRBJ2-5	CAISGQPRGETQYF	TGTGCCATCAGTGGTCAACCCAGGGGAGAGACCCAGTACTTC
TRBV5-1	TRBD2	-	TRBJ2-1	CASRQGLAGLDEQFF	TGCGCCAGCAGACAGGGACTAGCGGGGTTGGATGAGCAGTTCTTC
TRBV6-5	-	-	TRBJ2-5	CASSRHFQETQYF	TGTGCCAGCAGTCGACACTTCCAAGAGACCCAGTACTTC
TRBV7-2	-	-	TRBJ1-3	CASSPTGPGNTIYF	TGTGCCAGCAGCCCTACAGGGCCTGGAAACACCATATATTTT
TRBV14	TRBD2	-	TRBJ2-1	CASRRGGTGEQFF	TGTGCCAGTCGACGCGGGGGGACGGGGGAGCAGTTCTTC
TRBV28	-	few	TRBJ1-4	CASSPTPGARTNEKLFF	TGTGCCAGCAGTCCTACCCCAGGGGCTCGCACTAATGAAAAACTGTTTTTT
TRBV27	TRBD2	-	TRBJ2-3	CASSPGLTTDTQYF	TGTGCCAGCAGTCCGGGACTAACCACAGATACGCAGTATTTT
TRBV4-3	TRBD1	-	TRBJ1-4	CASSARTGGNEKLFF	TGCGCCAGCAGCGCCCGGACAGGGGGAAATGAAAAACTGTTTTTT